A single sample is the source of the 26 T cell receptor beta chains below, sequenced in a study of beta chain features in type 1 diabetes. No antigen has been identified for these receptors. Expressed TCRB transcripts were sequenced after all isolated RNA was converted to cDNA. TCRdb's table, derived via immunoSEQ multiplex PCR, lists solely in-frame clones and lacks some. The data show about 740,000 clones, 10% to 15% seen once. The study's findings and limits: Patients with Type 1 diabetes showed moderately but significantly shorter TCRB CDR3s in all four CD4+ subsets.

Material: naive CD4+ T cells from blood. All receptors derive from a man aged 18 to 29 with type 1 diabetes.

This clone has only a few counts. Other DNA variants within this sample encode the same CDR3. CDR3 bases: TGCGCCAGCAGTGAGCCAGGCATGAACACTGAAGCTTTCTTT. It encodes CASSEPGMNTEAFF. V gene TRBV10-2 combines with J gene TRBJ1-1; no clear D gene. Trimming shortened V by 2 bases and J by 0 bases, and 7 bases separated the two germline ends. In germline, CDR1 is WSHSY, CDR2 SAAADI. The CDR3 loop spans 14 amino acids.

Concerning this clone itself: Additional DNA sequences in this sample encode the identical CDR3. The chain has TRBV18 and TRBJ2-2, with TRBD1 identical over 7 bases. V was pared by 3 bases and J by 0 bases, with 1 base of the junction left unmatched. CDR1 and CDR2 (germline): KGHSH, LQKENI. This CDR3 is 15 amino acids long. The CDR3 loop is CASSPGTANTGELFF. CDR3 bases: TGTGCCAGCTCACCGGGGACAGCGAACACCGGGGAGCTGTTTTTT.

The V call is TRBV5-1, the J call TRBJ1-1, with 7 bases lining up with TRBD1. The germline V gene has CDR1 SGHRS and CDR2 YFSETQ. The CDR3 covers 15 residues. The V segment lost 4 bases and the J segment 4 bases; nucleotides outside the gene matches: 10. The CDR3 loop reads CASSEGQMFVTEAFF. Written as DNA, the CDR3 is TGCGCCAGCAGCGAGGGACAGATGTTCGTCACTGAAGCTTTCTTT.

This clone occurred a few times. The chain recombines TRBV21-1 with TRBJ2-1; whether TRBD2, the table's D call, matches the DNA was not checked. TRBV21-1 is a documented pseudogene. The CDR3 spans 19 residues. CDR3 amino acids: CASSAAGTSGESSYNEQFF. In DNA form, the CDR3 reads TGTGCCAGCAGCGCCGCCGGGACTAGCGGGGAGAGCTCCTACAATGAGCAGTTCTTC.

Only a few counts were recorded for this clone. This chain joins TRBV5-1 and TRBJ2-5; the D is unclear. The CDR3 loop spans 14 amino acids. V lost 2 bases and J 2 bases, leaving 10 bases between the germline ends. Germline-derived CDR1 and CDR2 are SGHRS and YFSETQ. The CDR3 DNA reads TGCGCCAGCAGCTTTAACAGTATACAAGAGACCCAGTACTTC. Protein product: CASSFNSIQETQYF. Based on the CDR3 plus reference TRBV5-1 and TRBJ2-5, the full variable domain is KAGVTQTPRYLIKTRGQQVTLSCSPISGHRSVSWYQQTPGQGLQFLFEYFSETQRNKGNFPGRFSGRQFSNSRSEMNVSTLELGDSALYLCASSFNSIQETQYFGPGTRLLVL.

This chain uses TRBV2 with TRBJ2-5; D is unresolved. The V end lost 4 bases, the J end lost 4 bases, and 13 bases lay between the germline ends. This CDR3 spans 14 amino acids. Germline lookup yields CDR1 SNHLY and CDR2 FYNNEI. This CDR3 reads CASSGAALGETQYF. The DNA for the CDR3 is TGTGCCAGCAGTGGGGCTGCCCTGGGAGAGACCCAGTACTTC.

This clone was observed a few times. The chain has TRBV10-3 and TRBJ1-3, with D hard to call. This CDR3 region has 18 residues. CDR1 and CDR2 (germline): ENHRY, SYGVKD. V was shortened by 4 bases and J by 1 base, with 20 bases between the two germline ends. Here the CDR3 DNA reads TGTGCCATCAGTGCCGCTTTTAACACGATCTTTTCTGGAAACACCATATATTTT. Translation: CAISAAFNTIFSGNTIYF.

The chain is built from TRBV27 and TRBJ2-5, with D unresolved. The V and J ends lost 5 bases and 5 bases respectively, with 12 bases between them. The germline gives CDR1 MNHEY, CDR2 SMNVEV (reference sequence). The CDR3 has 13 amino acids. The CDR3 loop reads CASSPHHAETQYF. CDR3 DNA sequence: TGTGCCAGCAGTCCCCACCATGCGGAGACCCAGTACTTC.

This clone was detected a few times. CDR3 amino acids: CASSLEAAGLEQYF. CDR3 DNA sequence: TGTGCCAGCAGCCTAGAGGCGGCCGGTCTGGAGCAGTACTTC. The chain employs TRBV7-9 and TRBJ2-7; D call uncertain. V lost 5 bases to trimming and J lost 7 bases, with 18 bases between them. The CDR3 totals 14 residues. CDR1 is SEHNR and CDR2 is FQNEAQ in the germline V gene (reference sequence).

This clone was seen a few times. The chain's CDR3 is CASSLARSPGANVLTF. CDR3 nucleotides: TGTGCCAGCAGCTTAGCGCGAAGTCCTGGGGCCAACGTCCTGACTTTC. The J gene is TRBJ2-6, the V gene TRBV7-2; D unclear. CDR1 is SGHTA and CDR2 is FQGNSA in the germline V gene. The CDR3 contains 16 residues. Trimming left V 0 bases short and J 2 bases short, with 8 bases between.

The chain recombines TRBV7-9 with TRBJ1-5; the D gene is possibly TRBD1 (6 bases). The CDR3 length is 14 residues. V gave up 5 bases and J gave up 5 bases, with 13 bases separating them. CDR1 is SEHNR, CDR2 FQNEAQ, per germline (reference sequence). CDR3 protein: CASSPGGGHQPQHF. CDR3 in DNA: TGTGCCAGCAGCCCGGGCGGGGGGCATCAGCCCCAGCATTTT.

The genes are TRBV18 and TRBJ1-1, with 10 bases identical to TRBD1. There are 15 residues in the CDR3. Germline V lookup: CDR1 KGHSH, CDR2 LQKENI. The V segment lost 3 bases and the J segment 6 bases; nucleotides outside the gene matches: 7. Written as DNA, the CDR3 is TGTGCCAGCTCACCCCCGACAGGGGGCTCAGCTGAAGCTTTCTTT. Protein sequence: CASSPPTGGSAEAFF. Full variable domain (rest looked up from reference TRBV18 and TRBJ1-1): NAGVMQNPRHLVRRRGQEARLRCSPMKGHSHVYWYRQLPEEGLKFMVYLQKENIIDESGMPKERFSAEFPKEGPSILRIQQVVRGDSAAYFCASSPPTGGSAEAFFGQGTRLTVV.

There are a few counts of this clone. The CDR3 sequence is CASSTGQPHTDTQYF. DNA for the CDR3: TGTGCCAGCAGTACGGGACAGCCCCACACAGATACGCAGTATTTT. The chain uses TRBV28 and TRBJ2-3; 7 nucleotides agree with TRBD1. The CDR3 has 15 residues. The V gene end was trimmed by 5 bases and the J gene end by 2 bases; junction bases not matched to a gene: 7. Per the germline V gene, CDR1 is MDHEN and CDR2 is SYDVKM.

This clone was detected a few times. This sample includes further DNA sequences coding for the same CDR3. The chain joins TRBV5-4 to TRBJ2-2; TRBD2 is a possible D gene (6 bases). Per the germline V gene, CDR1 is SGHNT and CDR2 is YYREEE (reference sequence). The CDR3 runs to 15 residues. The V and J ends lost 0 bases and 0 bases respectively, with 6 bases between them. CDR3 DNA: TGTGCCAGCAGCTTGGGCGGGGCGAACACCGGGGAGCTGTTTTTT. Protein product: CASSLGGANTGELFF.

This chain links TRBV11-2 with TRBJ2-2; unclear D gene. The germline CDR1 and CDR2 sequences are SGHAT and FQNNGV. The CDR3 consists of 12 residues. Deletions cut 0 bases from V and 7 bases from J, with 3 bases between. The CDR3 nucleotides are TGTGCCAGCAGCTTAGAGGTCGGGGAGCTGTTTTTT. It yields the protein CASSLEVGELFF.

This clone was detected only a few times. J is TRBJ2-7 and V is TRBV30; 7 nucleotides align to TRBD2. Trimming removed 4 bases from V and 4 bases from J; junction bases left unmatched: 13. This CDR3 is built from 15 residues. Per the germline V gene, CDR1 is GTSNPN and CDR2 is SVGIG (reference sequence). CDR3 loop: CAWNVGGRVLYEQYF. DNA for the CDR3: TGTGCCTGGAACGTGGGGGGGAGGGTACTATACGAGCAGTACTTC.

This clone was counted only a few times. The chain couples TRBV19 to TRBJ2-7; D tentatively reads TRBD1 or TRBD2 (5 bases each). CDR3 length equals 13 residues. In germline, CDR1 is LNHDA, CDR2 SQIVND (reference sequence). V shed 10 bases and J shed 2 bases, with 15 bases lying between them. The CDR3 spells CATAGAGTYEQYF. The CDR3 DNA sequence: TGTGCCACCGCCGGGGCAGGGACCTACGAGCAGTACTTC.

The rearrangement links TRBV5-5 to TRBJ2-5, with 7 positions matching TRBD1. V trimming: 3 bases; J trimming: 3 bases; junction bases outside the gene matches: 8. Germline V CDR1 and CDR2: SGHKS, YYEKEE (reference sequence). The CDR3 is 15 amino acids. In DNA form, the CDR3 reads TGTGCCAGCAGCTCACAGGGACAGTCCAAAGAGACCCAGTACTTC. It translates to CASSSQGQSKETQYF.

The chain is built from TRBV5-1 and TRBJ2-1; D is perhaps TRBD2 (6 bases). The germline CDR1 and CDR2 sequences are SGHRS and YFSETQ. The CDR3 is 15 amino acids. Trimming removed 0 bases at V and 7 bases at J, with 14 bases between. DNA of the CDR3: TGCGCCAGCAGCTTGGGTAGCGGTCGGACGAATGAGCAGTTCTTC. Protein: CASSLGSGRTNEQFF.

This clone has a handful of counts. This chain joins TRBV4-1 and TRBJ2-7, with TRBD1 as a possible D gene (6 bases). The CDR3 length is 17 residues. Germline lookup yields CDR1 MGHRA and CDR2 YSYEKL. V shed 0 bases and J shed 0 bases, with 15 bases lying between them. The CDR3 is CASSQDSPSGVSYEQYF. CDR3 in DNA: TGCGCCAGCAGCCAAGATAGCCCATCAGGGGTCTCCTACGAGCAGTACTTC.

This clone was counted a few times. The chain has TRBV11-2 and TRBJ2-5, with 10 bases aligning to TRBD2. Trimming at V came to 1 base and at J to 4 bases, leaving 3 bases not matched to a gene. Germline V gives CDR1 SGHAT, CDR2 FQNNGV. The CDR3 spans 15 residues. The CDR3 bases are TGTGCCAGCAGCTTAGGATCTAGCGGGGGAGAGACCCAGTACTTC. Translated: CASSLGSSGGETQYF.

This clone is a singleton in its sample. The chain employs TRBV7-8 and TRBJ1-2, with TRBD1 identical over 8 bases. After removal of 0 bases from V and 3 bases from J, the junction contained 9 bases not matched to a gene. The CDR3 is 17 residues long. The germline V gene has CDR1 SGHVS and CDR2 FQNEAQ. CDR3 protein: CASSLASPGGKDYGYTF. The CDR3 coding sequence is TGTGCCAGCAGCTTAGCGTCCCCAGGGGGCAAGGACTATGGCTACACCTTC.

The V gene is TRBV11-2, the J gene TRBJ1-1; a possible D gene is TRBD1 (6 bases). The V end lost 5 bases, the J end lost 6 bases, and 10 bases lay between the germline ends. From germline, CDR1 is SGHAT and CDR2 FQNNGV. The CDR3 runs to 12 residues. CDR3 in amino acids: CASSPTGSEAFF. The DNA for the CDR3 is TGTGCCAGCAGCCCCACAGGGTCTGAAGCTTTCTTT.

This chain connects TRBV7-9 to TRBJ1-1; perhaps TRBD1 as D (6 bases). V gave up 7 bases and J gave up 2 bases, with 20 bases separating them. The germline V gene encodes CDR1 SEHNR and CDR2 FQNEAQ (reference sequence). The CDR3 sequence is 16 residues long. The CDR3 DNA sequence: TGTGCCAGCATCCCGGGAGGGGGAGCCTTTAACACTGAAGCTTTCTTT. Its translation is CASIPGGGAFNTEAFF.

This clone came up a few times. Other DNA sequences within the sample encode an identical CDR3. The J gene is TRBJ1-1, the V gene TRBV9; weak D call: TRBD1 (6 bases). The CDR3 is made up of 14 amino acids. The V end was cut by 2 bases, the J end by 0 bases, with 8 bases between. The germline V gene encodes CDR1 SGDLS and CDR2 YYNGEE. The CDR3 here is CASSVGQMNTEAFF. DNA of the CDR3: TGTGCCAGCAGCGTGGGACAAATGAACACTGAAGCTTTCTTT. The complete variable domain, with remaining parts taken from reference TRBV9 and TRBJ1-1, reads DSGVTQTPKHLITATGQRVTLRCSPRSGDLSVYWYQQSLDQGLQFLIQYYNGEERAKGNILERFSAQQFPDLHSELNLSSLELGDSALYFCASSVGQMNTEAFFGQGTRLTVV.

This clone was seen more than once but under ten times. J is TRBJ1-2 and V is TRBV2; no clear D. This CDR3 contains 11 residues. Germline CDR1 and CDR2: SNHLY and FYNNEI. Trimming left V 0 bases short and J 4 bases short, with 0 bases between. The CDR3 DNA reads as TGTGCCAGCAGTGAAGCCTATGGCTACACCTTC. It specifies CASSEAYGYTF.